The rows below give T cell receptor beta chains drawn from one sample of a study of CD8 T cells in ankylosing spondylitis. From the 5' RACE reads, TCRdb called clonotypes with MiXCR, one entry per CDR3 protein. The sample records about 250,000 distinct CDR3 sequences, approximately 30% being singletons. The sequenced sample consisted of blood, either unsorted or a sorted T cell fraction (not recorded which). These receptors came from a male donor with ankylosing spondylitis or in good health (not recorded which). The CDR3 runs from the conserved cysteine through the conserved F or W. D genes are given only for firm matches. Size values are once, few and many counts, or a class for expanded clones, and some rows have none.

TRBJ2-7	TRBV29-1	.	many	TGCAGCGTCGGGGAGTTCACCTACGAGCAGTACTTC	CSVGEFTYEQYF
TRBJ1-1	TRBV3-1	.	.	TGTGCCAGCAGCCAGGGCAGCCAGAACACTGAAGCTTTCTTT	CASSQGSQNTEAFF
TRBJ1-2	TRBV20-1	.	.	TGCAGTGCTGAGGCCAGGGCCTTTGGCTACACCTTC	CSAEARAFGYTF
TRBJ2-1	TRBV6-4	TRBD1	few	TGTGCCAGCTCCGTGGGACAGGGCCACAATGAGCAGTTCTTC	CASSVGQGHNEQFF
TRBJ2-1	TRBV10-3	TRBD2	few	TGTGCCATCAGAACCGGGACTAGCACAAATGAGCAGTTCTTC	CAIRTGTSTNEQFF
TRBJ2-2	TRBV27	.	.	TGTGCCAGCAGTTTACCACAGGGTGTCAACACCGGGGAGCTGTTTTTT	CASSLPQGVNTGELFF
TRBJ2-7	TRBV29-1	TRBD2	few	TGCAGCTATAGCGGGGGGCCTTCCTACGAGCAGTACTTC	CSYSGGPSYEQYF
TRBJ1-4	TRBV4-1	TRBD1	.	TGCGCCAGCAGCCCTATGGGGGCAGGGGGTTATGAAAAACTGTTTTTT	CASSPMGAGGYEKLFF
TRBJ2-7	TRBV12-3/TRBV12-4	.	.	TGTGCCAGCAGTTTGGCTGGGGCAGCCGGGACTTACGAGCAGTACTTC	CASSLAGAAGTYEQYF
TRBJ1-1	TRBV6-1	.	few	TGTGCCAGCAGCAGCCGGGACGGGACGAACACTGAAGCTTTCTTT	CASSSRDGTNTEAFF
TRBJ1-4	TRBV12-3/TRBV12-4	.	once	TGTGCCAGCAGTTTTCGTTCAACTAATGAAAAACTGTTTTTT	CASSFRSTNEKLFF
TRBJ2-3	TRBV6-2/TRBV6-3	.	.	TGTGCCAGCAGTTATGGACTTGGCACAGATACGCAGTATTTT	CASSYGLGTDTQYF
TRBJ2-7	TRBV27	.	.	TGTGCCAGCAGTTTAGAGGGGGTCTCCTACGAGCAGTACTTC	CASSLEGVSYEQYF
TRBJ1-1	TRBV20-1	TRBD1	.	TGCAGTGCTAGATCGGAGACAGGGTCGGGAACTGAAGCTTTCTTT	CSARSETGSGTEAFF
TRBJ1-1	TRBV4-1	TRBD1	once	TGCGCCAGCAGCCATCTTCCGGGACAGGGAGAGAACACTGAAGCTTTCTTT	CASSHLPGQGENTEAFF
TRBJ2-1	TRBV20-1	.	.	TGCAGTGCGCACTCGGGACGCTTGTACAATGAGCAGTTCTTC	CSAHSGRLYNEQFF
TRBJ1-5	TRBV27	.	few	TGTGCCAGCAGTTTTGAGGGGTCGGGGGGTCAGCCCCAGCATTTT	CASSFEGSGGQPQHF
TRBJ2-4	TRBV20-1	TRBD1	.	TGCAGTGCTCCTAATCTAACCGCCTTATCCAGGGGGATCATCAAAAACATTCAGTACTTC	CSAPNLTALSRGIIKNIQYF
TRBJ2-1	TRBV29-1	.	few	TGCAGCGTAGATGGGACGGCTAGAGTCGATGAGCAGTTCTTC	CSVDGTARVDEQFF
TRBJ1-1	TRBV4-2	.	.	TGTGCCAGCAGCCAAGAAGGGTTGAAGATGAACACTGAAGCTTTCTTT	CASSQEGLKMNTEAFF
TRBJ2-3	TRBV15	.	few	TGTGCCACCAGCAGAGGTGGGGGCGGCACAGATACGCAGTATTTT	CATSRGGGGTDTQYF
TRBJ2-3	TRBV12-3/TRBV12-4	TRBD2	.	TGTGCCAGCAGCCCGGGACTAGCGGGGGGGTTTGGGCCAGATACGCAGTATTTT	CASSPGLAGGFGPDTQYF